Sequencing of this T cell receptor beta chain was carried out in a study of T cells in Graves' hyperthyroidism and ophthalmopathy. Researchers barred patients who had uncontrolled infection, other autoimmune disease, pregnancy or lactation. Clinicians diagnosed patients from clinical symptoms, serum thyroxine and TRAb, thyroid ultrasound and orbital computed tomography. Amplification of TCR beta CDR3 regions was performed using RNA transcripts as template. Using the HTBI primer set, a first-round RT-PCR was run on the TCR CDR3. TCRdb independently ran MiXCR on the multiplex PCR reads; one entry per CDR3 protein. The table includes about 570,000 distinct CDR3 sequences, roughly 50% detected once. A word on this clonotype: Its antigen is not known.

Study-level findings and limits: Separation of ophthalmopathy from stable hyperthyroidism was achieved by a 13 V-J model.

This TCR was recovered from an adult woman with Graves' disease, either hyperthyroidism or ophthalmopathy (not recorded which). The sample consisted of peripheral blood or thyroid tissue (not recorded which).

CDR3 sequence: CATSEVRVATGELFF. CDR3 coding DNA: TGTGCCACCAGTGAAGTCAGGGTGGCCACCGGGGAGCTGTTTTTT. The chain combines TRBV24-1 with TRBJ2-2, with a weak D call TRBD1 (5 bases). This CDR3 spans 15 amino acids. Germline CDR1 is KGHDR and CDR2 is SFDVKD. The V end lost 4 bases, the J end lost 4 bases, and 12 bases lay between the germline ends.